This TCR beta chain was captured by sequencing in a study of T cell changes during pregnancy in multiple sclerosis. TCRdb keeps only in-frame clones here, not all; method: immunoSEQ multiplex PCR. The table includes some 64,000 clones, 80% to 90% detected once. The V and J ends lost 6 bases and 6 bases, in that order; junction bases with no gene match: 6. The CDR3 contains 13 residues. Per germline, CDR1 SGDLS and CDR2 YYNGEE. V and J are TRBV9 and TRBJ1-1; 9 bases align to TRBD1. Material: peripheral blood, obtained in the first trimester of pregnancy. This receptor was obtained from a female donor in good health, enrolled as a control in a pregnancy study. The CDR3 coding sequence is TGTGCCAGCACCAAGGGACAGGGCGCTGAAGCTTTCTTT. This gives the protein CASTKGQGAEAFF.